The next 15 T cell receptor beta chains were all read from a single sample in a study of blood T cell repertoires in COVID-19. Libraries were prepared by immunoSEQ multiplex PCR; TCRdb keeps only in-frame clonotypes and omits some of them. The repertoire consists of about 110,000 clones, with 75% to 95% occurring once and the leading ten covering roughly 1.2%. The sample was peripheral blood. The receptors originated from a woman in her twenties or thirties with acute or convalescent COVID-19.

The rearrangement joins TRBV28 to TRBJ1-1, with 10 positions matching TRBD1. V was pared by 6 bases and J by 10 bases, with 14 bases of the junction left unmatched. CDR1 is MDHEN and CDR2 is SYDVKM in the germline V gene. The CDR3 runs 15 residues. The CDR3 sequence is CASSTNPGTGVRAFF. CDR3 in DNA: TGTGCCAGCAGCACTAATCCCGGGACAGGGGTGCGAGCTTTCTTT.

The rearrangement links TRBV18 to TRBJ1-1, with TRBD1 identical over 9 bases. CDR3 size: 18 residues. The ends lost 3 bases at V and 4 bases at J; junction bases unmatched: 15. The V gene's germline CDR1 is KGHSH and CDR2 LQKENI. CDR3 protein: CASSPSTTGGFYVTEAFF. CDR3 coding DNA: TGTGCCAGCTCACCGTCGACGACAGGGGGGTTTTATGTCACTGAAGCTTTCTTT.

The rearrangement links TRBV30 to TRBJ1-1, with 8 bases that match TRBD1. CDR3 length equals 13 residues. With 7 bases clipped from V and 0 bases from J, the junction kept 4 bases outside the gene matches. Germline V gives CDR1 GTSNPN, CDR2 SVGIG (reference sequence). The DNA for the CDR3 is TGTGCCTCAAACAGGGGGGTGAACACTGAAGCTTTCTTT. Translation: CASNRGVNTEAFF.

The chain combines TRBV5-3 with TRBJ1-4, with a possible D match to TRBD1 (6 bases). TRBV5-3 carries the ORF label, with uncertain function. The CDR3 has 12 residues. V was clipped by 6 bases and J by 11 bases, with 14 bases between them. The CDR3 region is CARTSQGGKLFF. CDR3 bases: TGTGCCAGAACCTCACAGGGAGGGAAACTGTTTTTT.

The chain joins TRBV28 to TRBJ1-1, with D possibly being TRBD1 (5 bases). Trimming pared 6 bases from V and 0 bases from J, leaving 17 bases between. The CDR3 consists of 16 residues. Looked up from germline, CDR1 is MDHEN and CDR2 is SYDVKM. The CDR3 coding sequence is TGTGCCAGCAGGTCTGGGGGGATTACTATGAACACTGAAGCTTTCTTT. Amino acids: CASRSGGITMNTEAFF.

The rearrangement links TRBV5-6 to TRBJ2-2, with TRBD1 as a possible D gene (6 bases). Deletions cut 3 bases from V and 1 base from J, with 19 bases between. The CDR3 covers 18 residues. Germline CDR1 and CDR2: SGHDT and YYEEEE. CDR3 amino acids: CASSSGPNREMNTGELFF. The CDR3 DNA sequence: TGTGCCAGCAGCTCGGGCCCAAACAGGGAAATGAACACCGGGGAGCTGTTTTTT.

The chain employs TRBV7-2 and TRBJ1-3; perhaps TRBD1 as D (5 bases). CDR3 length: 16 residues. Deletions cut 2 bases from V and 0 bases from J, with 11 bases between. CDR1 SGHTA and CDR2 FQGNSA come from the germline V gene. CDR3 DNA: TGTGCCAGCAGCTTATCTAGACAGAGCTCTGGAAACACCATATATTTT. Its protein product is CASSLSRQSSGNTIYF.

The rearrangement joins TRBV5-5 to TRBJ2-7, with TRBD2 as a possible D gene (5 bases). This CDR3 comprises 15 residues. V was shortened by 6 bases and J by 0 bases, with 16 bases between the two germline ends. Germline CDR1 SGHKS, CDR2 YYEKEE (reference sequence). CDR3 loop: CASTPIMAGSYEQYF. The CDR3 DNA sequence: TGTGCCAGCACCCCAATAATGGCGGGCTCCTACGAGCAGTACTTC.

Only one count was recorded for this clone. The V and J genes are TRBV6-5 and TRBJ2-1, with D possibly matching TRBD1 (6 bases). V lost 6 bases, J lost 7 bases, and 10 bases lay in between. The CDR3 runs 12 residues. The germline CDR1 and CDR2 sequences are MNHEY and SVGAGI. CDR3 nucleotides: TGTGCCAGCAGACTCAGGGGAAATGAGCAGTTCTTC. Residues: CASRLRGNEQFF.

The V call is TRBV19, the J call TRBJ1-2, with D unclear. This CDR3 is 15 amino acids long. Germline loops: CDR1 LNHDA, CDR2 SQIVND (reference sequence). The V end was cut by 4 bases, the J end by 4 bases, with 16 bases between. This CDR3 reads CASSTGTRGSYGYTF. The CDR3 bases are TGTGCCAGTAGTACCGGAACCAGAGGCAGCTATGGCTACACCTTC.

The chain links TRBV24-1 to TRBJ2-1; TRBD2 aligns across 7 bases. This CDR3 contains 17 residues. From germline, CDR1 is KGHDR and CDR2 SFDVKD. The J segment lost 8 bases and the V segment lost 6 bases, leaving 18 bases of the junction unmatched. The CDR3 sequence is CATSRFGRDKGPHEQFF. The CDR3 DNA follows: TGTGCCACCAGTAGGTTTGGGAGGGATAAGGGTCCCCATGAGCAGTTCTTC.

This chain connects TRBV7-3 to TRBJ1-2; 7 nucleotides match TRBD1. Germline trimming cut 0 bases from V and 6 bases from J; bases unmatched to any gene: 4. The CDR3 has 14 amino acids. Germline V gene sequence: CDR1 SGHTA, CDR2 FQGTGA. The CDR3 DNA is TGTGCCAGCAGCTTAACTGGGACAGATCATGGCTACACCTTC. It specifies CASSLTGTDHGYTF. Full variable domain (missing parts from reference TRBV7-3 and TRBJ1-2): GAGVSQTPSNKVTEKGKYVELRCDPISGHTALYWYRQSLGQGPEFLIYFQGTGAADDSGLPNDRFFAVRPEGSVSTLKIQRTERGDSAVYLCASSLTGTDHGYTFGSGTRLTVV.

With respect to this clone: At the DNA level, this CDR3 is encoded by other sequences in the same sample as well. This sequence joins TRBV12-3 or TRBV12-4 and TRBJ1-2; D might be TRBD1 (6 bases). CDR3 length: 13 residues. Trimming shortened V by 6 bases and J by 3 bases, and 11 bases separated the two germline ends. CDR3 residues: CASSPGQYYGYTF. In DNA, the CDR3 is TGTGCCAGCAGCCCTGGACAGTACTATGGCTACACCTTC.

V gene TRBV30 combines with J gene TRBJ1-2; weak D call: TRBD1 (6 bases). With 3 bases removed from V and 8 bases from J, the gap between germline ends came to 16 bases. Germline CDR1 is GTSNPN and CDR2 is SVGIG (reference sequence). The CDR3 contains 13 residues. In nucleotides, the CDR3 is TGTGCCTGGAGCACCCGCCAGGGGCTCGGCTACACCTTC. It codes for CAWSTRQGLGYTF.

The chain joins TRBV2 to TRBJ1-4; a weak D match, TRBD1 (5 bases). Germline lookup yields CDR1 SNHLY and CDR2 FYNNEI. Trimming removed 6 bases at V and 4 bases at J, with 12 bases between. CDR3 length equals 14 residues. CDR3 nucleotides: TGTGCCAGCAGCCGGCAGGGTGTTAATGAAAAACTGTTTTTT. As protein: CASSRQGVNEKLFF.